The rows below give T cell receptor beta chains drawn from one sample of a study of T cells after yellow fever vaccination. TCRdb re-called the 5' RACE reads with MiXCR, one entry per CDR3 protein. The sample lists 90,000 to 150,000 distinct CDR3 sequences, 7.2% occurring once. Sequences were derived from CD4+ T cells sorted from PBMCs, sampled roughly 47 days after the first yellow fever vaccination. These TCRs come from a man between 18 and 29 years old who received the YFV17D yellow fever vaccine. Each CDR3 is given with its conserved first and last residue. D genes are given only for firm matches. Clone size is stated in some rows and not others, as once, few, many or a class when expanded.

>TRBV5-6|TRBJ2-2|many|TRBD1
TGTGCCAGCAGCTTCCGGACAGGGACGTCGGGAACCGGGGAGCTGTTTTTT
CASSFRTGTSGTGELFF
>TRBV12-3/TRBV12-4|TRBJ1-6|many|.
TGTGCCAGCAGTTTAGCGTTTTGGGTTGGGCAGGGTAATTCACCCCTCCACTTT
CASSLAFWVGQGNSPLHF
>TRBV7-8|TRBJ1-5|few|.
TGTGCCAGCAGCTTAGAGTGGGGCAATCAGCCCCAGCATTTT
CASSLEWGNQPQHF
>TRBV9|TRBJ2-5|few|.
TGTGCCAGCAGCGTAGGGGCTAGCGTCCAGACCCAGTACTTC
CASSVGASVQTQYF
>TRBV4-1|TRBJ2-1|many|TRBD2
TGCGCCAGCAGCCGAGGGGGACTAGCGGCCCTAGGTAATGAGCAGTTCTTC
CASSRGGLAALGNEQFF
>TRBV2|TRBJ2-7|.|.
TGTGCCAGCAGTGAAGGTAACTTCAGCTACGAGCAGTACTTC
CASSEGNFSYEQYF
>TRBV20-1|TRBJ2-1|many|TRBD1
TGCAGTGTGGTGGACAGGGGGTCGTATGGCTCCTACAATGAGCAGTTCTTC
CSVVDRGSYGSYNEQFF
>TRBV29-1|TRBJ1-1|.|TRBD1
TGCAGCGTTGATGGGACAGGGGGGAACACTGAAGCTTTCTTT
CSVDGTGGNTEAFF
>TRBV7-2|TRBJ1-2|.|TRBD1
TGTGCCAGCAGCTTCGACAGGGAGAACTATGGCTACACCTTC
CASSFDRENYGYTF
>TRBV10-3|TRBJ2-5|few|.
TGTGCCATCAGTGAGTCGGGGACCGCGGAGACCCAGTACTTC
CAISESGTAETQYF
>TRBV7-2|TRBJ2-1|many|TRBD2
TGTGCCAGCAGCTCAAGGGCGCTAGCGGGCAATGAGCAGTTCTTC
CASSSRALAGNEQFF
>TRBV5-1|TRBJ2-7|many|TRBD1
TGCGCCAGCAGCGTCCTGGGACAGGGGGTCTCCTACGAGCAGTACTTC
CASSVLGQGVSYEQYF
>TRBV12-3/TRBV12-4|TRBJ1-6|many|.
TGTGCCAGCAGTTTAGTCGGCGGGTCACCCCTCCACTTT
CASSLVGGSPLHF